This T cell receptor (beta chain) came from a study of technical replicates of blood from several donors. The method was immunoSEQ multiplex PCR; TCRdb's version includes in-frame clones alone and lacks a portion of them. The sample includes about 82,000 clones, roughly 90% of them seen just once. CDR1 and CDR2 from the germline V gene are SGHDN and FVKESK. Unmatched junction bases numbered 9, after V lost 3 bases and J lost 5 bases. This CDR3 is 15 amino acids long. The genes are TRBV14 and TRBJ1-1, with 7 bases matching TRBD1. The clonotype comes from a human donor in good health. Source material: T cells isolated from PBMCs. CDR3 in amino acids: CASSQSPGQTTEAFF. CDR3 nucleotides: TGTGCCAGCAGCCAGTCACCGGGACAGACTACTGAAGCTTTCTTT.